This T cell receptor (beta chain) was identified during a study of T cells in Graves' hyperthyroidism and ophthalmopathy. RNA transcripts yielded amplified TCR beta CDR3 regions. First-round RT-PCR of the TCR CDR3 relied on the HTBI primer set. TCRdb independently ran MiXCR on the multiplex PCR reads; one entry per CDR3 protein. The profile shows around 520,000 distinct CDR3 sequences, approximately 15% of them singletons. This clonotype was counted only a few times. Its antigen is unidentified. V gave up 3 bases and J gave up 0 bases, with 8 bases separating them. Germline V CDR1 and CDR2: LNHNV, YYDKDF (reference sequence). The CDR3 is 15 residues long. Study observations and caveats: The blood repertoire included most of the expanded thyroid clonotypes above 0.001.

This clonotype originated in a woman in her thirties or forties with Graves' hyperthyroidism. The chain has TRBV15 and TRBJ2-2; D gene unclear. The specimen sequenced was blood. CDR3 DNA: TGTGCCACCAGCAGTAGCATAGCGAACACCGGGGAGCTGTTTTTT. This gives the protein CATSSSIANTGELFF.